The sequence of this T cell receptor (beta chain) was determined in a study of high-grade serous ovarian cancer treatment subgroups. Study context: Mean per sample: around 14,000 reads, about 7,000 unique TCR beta rearrangements.

Sequenced by immunoSEQ multiplex PCR; TCRdb stores in-frame clones only, minus some. The sample includes 18,000 or so clones, about 68% of them seen just once. Concerning this clone: The antigen is undetermined.

General study points: Different patients shared almost no repertoire; same-patient tumors shared roughly 0.11 to 0.85. TCR relatedness rose with neoantigen level and trended with mutation load. Repertoire analysis covered CDR3 alone, not CDR1 or CDR2.

CDR1 is MNHEY, CDR2 SVGAGI, per germline. The CDR3 runs to 12 residues. J gave up 11 bases and V 6 bases, and 9 bases lay outside the gene matches. The tumor samples were collected prior to definitive surgery or chemotherapy. The source is a human donor with high-grade serous ovarian cancer. Specimen: tumor tissue. This chain joins TRBV6-5 and TRBJ1-1; 7 bases align to TRBD1. This CDR3 reads CASSQRGPGAFF. The CDR3 DNA sequence: TGTGCCAGCAGCCAAAGGGGGCCGGGGGCTTTCTTT.